The clone carrying this TCR beta chain occurred many times. Antigen: not known. The source of the sample is a study of blood T cells in healthy people across ages. Findings of the study overall: Among T cells, TCR beta diversity per million cells dropped roughly linearly as age rose.

The CDR3 length is 14 residues. Germline V gene data show CDR1 as ENHRY and CDR2 as SYGVKD. The germline V and J ends were trimmed by 3 bases and 4 bases, with 9 bases remaining between them. For the second PCR, which ran for about 7 to 11 cycles, a sample-barcoded 5' primer and a J-beta primer mix were used. Each cDNA molecule received a tag from a template-switch adaptor that had 12 random nucleotides. TCRdb itself ran the 5' RACE reads through MiXCR, one entry per CDR3 protein. Of roughly 900,000 distinct CDR3 sequences in the sample, 29% are singletons; the top ten hold about 18%. Sequencing was done on a sample of blood. The sequence was obtained from a woman older than 75 in good health. The rearrangement uses TRBV10-3 and TRBJ1-4; D remains ambiguous. The CDR3 region has the DNA TGTGCCATCAGTGAAAGTCAGAGTAATGAAAAACTGTTTTTT. Translating it yields CAISESQSNEKLFF.